This T cell receptor beta chain came from a study of T cell changes during pregnancy in multiple sclerosis. TCRdb's table, derived via immunoSEQ multiplex PCR, lists solely in-frame clones and lacks some. The sample contains 70,000 to 90,000 clones, roughly nine tenths of which appear only once. V lost 5 bases to trimming and J lost 0 bases, with 19 bases between them. The germline V gene has CDR1 MNHEY and CDR2 SMNVEV (reference sequence). The CDR3 is 17 amino acids. The TCR sequence derives from a female donor in good health, serving as a control in a pregnancy study. Some clones in this sample may be carry-over from other donors' samples. The sequenced sample was PBMCs, obtained in the first trimester of pregnancy. V and J are TRBV27 and TRBJ1-1, with a tentative D call TRBD1 (6 bases). The CDR3 DNA reads as TGTGCCAGCAGTGGCAGGGATGGTCCAGGGGTGAACACTGAAGCTTTCTTT. As protein: CASSGRDGPGVNTEAFF.